Listed here are 19 T cell receptor beta chains from one sample, sequenced in a study of shared clonotypes between healthy human individuals. Generated by immunoSEQ multiplex PCR, the TCRdb table keeps only in-frame clones and is missing some. In the table there are a few million clones, 93% of which are singletons. What was sequenced was naive CD4+ T cells from PBMCs. Regarding subset: CD45RA+ positively selected. These receptors all come from a young man in good health. Some clones in this sample may be carry-over from other donors' samples.

The gene calls are TRBV5-6 and TRBJ2-7; D unclear. This CDR3 has 16 residues. Germline assignment: CDR1 SGHDT and CDR2 YYEEEE. Trimming removed 1 base from V and 5 bases from J, with 19 bases in between. The CDR3 protein is CASSLLSGGSGHEQYF. The CDR3 coding sequence is TGTGCCAGCAGCTTGTTATCAGGTGGGTCCGGACACGAGCAGTACTTC.

The CDR3 is CASSGRHANEKLFF. The CDR3 DNA is TGTGCCAGCAGTGGGAGACATGCTAATGAAAAACTGTTTTTT. This chain connects TRBV25-1 to TRBJ1-4; D not certain. Trimming removed 4 bases at V and 3 bases at J, with 9 bases between. CDR3 length: 14 amino acids. Germline V gene sequence: CDR1 MGHDK, CDR2 SYGVNS.

The chain has TRBV7-2 and TRBJ1-2, with D unresolved. CDR1 is SGHTA and CDR2 is FQGNSA in the germline V gene. This CDR3 contains 15 residues. V was trimmed by 3 bases and J by 7 bases, leaving 18 bases between them. CDR3 region: CASSLGPSRFGGYTF. In nucleotides, the CDR3 is TGTGCCAGCAGCTTGGGTCCATCGAGGTTTGGTGGCTACACCTTC.

In this sample, this clone turned up once. The chain is built from TRBV9 and TRBJ2-7; D is unclear. This CDR3 is built from 12 residues. V gave up 3 bases and J gave up 7 bases, with 11 bases separating them. Per the germline V gene, CDR1 is SGDLS and CDR2 is YYNGEE. CDR3 amino acids: CASSDVGREQYF. The CDR3 DNA follows: TGTGCCAGCAGCGACGTTGGACGGGAGCAGTACTTC.

This clone was picked up one time. This chain uses TRBV18 with TRBJ2-7; perhaps TRBD2 as D (5 bases). This CDR3 has 16 residues. Germline loops: CDR1 KGHSH, CDR2 LQKENI. V lost 1 base to trimming and J lost 0 bases, with 13 bases between them. CDR3 protein: CASSPLAGSSSYEQYF. DNA of the CDR3: TGTGCCAGCTCACCACTGGCGGGCTCTAGCTCCTACGAGCAGTACTTC.

The chain is built from TRBV25-1 and TRBJ2-1; 11 bases match TRBD1. The CDR3 loop spans 15 amino acids. The trim removed 7 bases at V and 9 bases at J, leaving 11 bases unmatched. Per germline, CDR1 MGHDK and CDR2 SYGVNS. The CDR3 DNA reads as TGTGCCAGCACTAATCCGGGACAGGGGGTCCCTGAGCAGTTCTTC. Amino acid sequence: CASTNPGQGVPEQFF.

This chain links TRBV6-5 with TRBJ1-2, with TRBD1 as a possible D gene (6 bases). Trimming cost V 4 bases and J 10 bases, with 25 bases left between them. The CDR3 is made up of 16 amino acids. Per germline, CDR1 MNHEY and CDR2 SVGAGI. The CDR3 reads CASSSKQGGGKLDYTF. The CDR3 nucleotides are TGTGCCAGCAGTTCCAAACAGGGAGGTGGAAAATTGGACTACACCTTC.

This chain joins TRBV7-9 and TRBJ2-1, with a weak D call TRBD1 (6 bases). The CDR3 has 14 residues. In germline, CDR1 is SEHNR, CDR2 FQNEAQ (reference sequence). V dropped 8 bases and J dropped 4 bases, with 15 bases sitting between them. The CDR3 coding sequence is TGTGCCAGCGGCGGGTGGACAGCATACAATGAGCAGTTCTTC. This sequence encodes CASGGWTAYNEQFF.

This clone was detected only once. This sequence joins TRBV6-6 and TRBJ2-7; D is undetermined. The V gene lost 2 bases and the J gene lost 7 bases, with 9 bases spanning the gap. The CDR3 extends over 12 amino acids. Germline CDR1 MNHNY, CDR2 SVGAGI (reference sequence). The CDR3 DNA reads TGTGCCAGCAGTTACCTTAGCTGGGAGCAGTACTTC. The encoded protein is CASSYLSWEQYF.

This clone was detected once. The CDR3 is CASSGGSGGELFF. Written as DNA, the CDR3 is TGCGCCAGCAGCGGGGGCAGCGGCGGGGAGCTGTTTTTT. J is TRBJ2-2 and V is TRBV5-1; possibly TRBD1 for D (6 bases). The CDR3 is 13 amino acids. Trimming cost V 4 bases and J 7 bases, with 11 bases left between them. CDR1 and CDR2 from the germline V gene are SGHRS and YFSETQ. Combining the CDR3 with reference TRBV5-1 and TRBJ2-2 gives the whole variable domain KAGVTQTPRYLIKTRGQQVTLSCSPISGHRSVSWYQQTPGQGLQFLFEYFSETQRNKGNFPGRFSGRQFSNSRSEMNVSTLELGDSALYLCASSGGSGGELFFGEGSRLTVL.

The chain carries TRBV7-2 and TRBJ2-7; 8 bases fit TRBD2. This CDR3 is built from 16 residues. Germline-derived CDR1 and CDR2 are SGHTA and FQGNSA. Germline trimming cut 1 base from V and 1 base from J; bases unmatched to any gene: 6. CDR3 DNA: TGTGCCAGCAGCTTAGGGGGCGGGAGGTATTCCTACGAGCAGTACTTC. It codes for CASSLGGGRYSYEQYF. The full variable domain, in which reference TRBV7-2 and TRBJ2-7 provide the parts outside the CDR3, is GAGVSQSPSNKVTEKGKDVELRCDPISGHTALYWYRQSLGQGLEFLIYFQGNSAPDKSGLPSDRFSAERTGGSVSTLTIQRTQQEDSAVYLCASSLGGGRYSYEQYFGPGTRLTVT.

Here the CDR3 reads CASSQLQGSGANVLTF. CDR3 nucleotides: TGCGCCAGCAGCCAGCTACAGGGATCCGGGGCCAACGTCCTGACTTTC. V usage is TRBV4-1 and J usage is TRBJ2-6; possible D gene TRBD1, 6 bases. The CDR3 runs to 16 residues. Looked up from germline, CDR1 is MGHRA and CDR2 is YSYEKL. Between the trimmed V and J ends, which lost 3 bases and 4 bases, there was a span of 13 bases.

The chain is built from TRBV5-1 and TRBJ2-3; D gene unclear. This CDR3 has 15 amino acids. CDR1 and CDR2 from the germline V gene are SGHRS and YFSETQ. Trimming stripped 1 base from V and 2 bases from J, with 11 bases between. Written as DNA, the CDR3 is TGCGCCAGCAGCTTGAGAGCACATTTCACAGATACGCAGTATTTT. Translating it yields CASSLRAHFTDTQYF.

This chain connects TRBV5-1 to TRBJ2-3, with 8 bases lining up with TRBD2. CDR1 is SGHRS and CDR2 is YFSETQ in the germline V gene. After removal of 2 bases from V and 5 bases from J, the junction contained 4 bases not matched to a gene. This CDR3 contains 14 residues. This chain's CDR3 is CASSLAGDVDTQYF. The CDR3 bases are TGCGCCAGCAGCTTAGCGGGAGACGTAGATACGCAGTATTTT.

The rearrangement links TRBV5-1 to TRBJ2-3, with TRBD1 identical over 8 bases. Germline V gives CDR1 SGHRS, CDR2 YFSETQ. V was pared by 0 bases and J by 6 bases, with 9 bases of the junction left unmatched. CDR3 length: 16 residues. CDR3 protein: CASSLVVTGAADTQYF. As DNA, the CDR3 is TGCGCCAGCAGCTTGGTCGTGACAGGGGCCGCGGATACGCAGTATTTT.

V and J are TRBV27 and TRBJ2-1; TRBD2 matches 10 bases. CDR1 MNHEY and CDR2 SMNVEV come from the germline V gene (reference sequence). Trimming cost V 3 bases and J 8 bases; bases outside gene matches: 10. The length of the CDR3 is 16 residues. The CDR3 reads CASSLRASGSFYEQFF. The CDR3 DNA sequence: TGTGCCAGCAGTTTGAGGGCTAGCGGGAGTTTCTATGAGCAGTTCTTC.

The rearrangement uses TRBV6-5 and TRBJ1-4; 7 positions match TRBD1. V lost 6 bases to trimming and J lost 8 bases; unmatched junction nucleotides: 12. CDR1 and CDR2 (germline): MNHEY, SVGAGI. This CDR3 has 15 residues. CDR3 coding DNA: TGTGCCAGCAGCCGTTTACAGGGGATTGGAGAAAAACTGTTTTTT. Translated: CASSRLQGIGEKLFF.

This clone showed up just once. The rearrangement joins TRBV7-2 to TRBJ2-1; D unresolved. V was clipped by 1 base and J by 4 bases, with 8 bases between them. CDR1 is SGHTA, CDR2 FQGNSA, per germline. CDR3 size: 14 residues. DNA of the CDR3: TGTGCCAGCAGCTTAGATGGGGTTTACAATGAGCAGTTCTTC. Translating gives CASSLDGVYNEQFF. Full variable domain (remainder filled in from reference TRBV7-2 and TRBJ2-1): GAGVSQSPSNKVTEKGKDVELRCDPISGHTALYWYRQSLGQGLEFLIYFQGNSAPDKSGLPSDRFSAERTGGSVSTLTIQRTQQEDSAVYLCASSLDGVYNEQFFGPGTRLTVL.

The CDR3 DNA follows: TGTGCCAGCAGCTGGGACAGAAACTACGAGCAGTACTTC. Translating gives CASSWDRNYEQYF. V and J are TRBV5-8 and TRBJ2-7, with 7 positions matching TRBD1. The CDR3 runs 13 residues. Germline V gene data show CDR1 as SGHTS and CDR2 as YDEGEE. The junction had 3 bases not matched to a gene; V was cut back by 3 bases and J by 3 bases.